One and the same sample provided the 10 T cell receptor beta chains below, sequenced in a study of blood T cells in healthy people across ages. It was with a sample-barcoded 5' primer and a J-beta primer mix that a second PCR of roughly 7 to 12 cycles was run. TCRdb re-analysed the 5' RACE reads in MiXCR, keeping a single row per CDR3 protein. The sample lists around 750,000 distinct CDR3 sequences, about 53% occurring once. Sequenced input: blood. These receptors were taken from an elderly man in good health.

The gene calls are TRBV13 and TRBJ2-6; D not certain. Germline V gene sequence: CDR1 PRHDT, CDR2 FYEKMQ (reference sequence). This CDR3 has 13 residues. Trimming pared 4 bases from V and 4 bases from J, leaving 5 bases between. The CDR3 nucleotides read TGTGCCAGCAGCTCCACAGGGGCCAACGTCCTGACTTTC. Its translation is CASSSTGANVLTF.

This sequence joins TRBV9 and TRBJ2-5; no clear D gene. The V gene's germline CDR1 is SGDLS and CDR2 YYNGEE. The V and J ends lost 1 base and 1 base respectively, with 11 bases between them. This CDR3 contains 15 residues. CDR3 loop: CASSVRDGSQETQYF. The CDR3 coding sequence is TGTGCCAGCAGCGTAAGGGATGGGTCCCAAGAGACCCAGTACTTC.

V is TRBV7-6 and J is TRBJ2-7; no firm D call. The CDR3 is made up of 14 amino acids. V lost 4 bases and J lost 2, with 12 bases in between. Germline values: CDR1 SGHVS, CDR2 FNYEAQ. As DNA, the CDR3 is TGTGCCAGCAGCTCTGTCCCTCTTACCTACGAGCAGTACTTC. It translates to CASSSVPLTYEQYF.

This clonotype was seen only a few times. The chain carries TRBV5-1 and TRBJ2-6; D not resolved. The germline V and J ends were trimmed by 0 bases and 0 bases, with 16 bases remaining between them. The CDR3 totals 19 residues. Germline V gives CDR1 SGHRS, CDR2 YFSETQ. CDR3 in DNA: TGCGCCAGCAGCTTGGGGAAGACAATCCCTTACTCTGGGGCCAACGTCCTGACTTTC. Amino acids: CASSLGKTIPYSGANVLTF.

The chain couples TRBV13 to TRBJ2-3; a possible D gene is TRBD1 (6 bases). Trimming stripped 5 bases from V and 0 bases from J, with 12 bases between. The V gene's germline CDR1 is PRHDT and CDR2 FYEKMQ (reference sequence). The CDR3 loop spans 15 amino acids. CDR3 in DNA: TGTGCCAGCAGCACCCACAGGGTTAGCACAGATACGCAGTATTTT. Translating gives CASSTHRVSTDTQYF.

V and J are TRBV13 and TRBJ1-4, with D maybe TRBD1 (5 bases). V lost 5 bases to trimming and J lost 1 base, with 14 bases between them. Germline values: CDR1 PRHDT, CDR2 FYEKMQ (reference sequence). The CDR3 is made up of 16 amino acids. CDR3 sequence: CASSPKGTGTNEKLFF. CDR3 coding DNA: TGTGCCAGCAGCCCAAAAGGGACGGGAACTAATGAAAAACTGTTTTTT.

In its sample, this clonotype was seen a few times. Here the CDR3 reads CASSQDVSGKNAYF. CDR3 DNA sequence: TGTGCCAGCAGCCAAGACGTTAGCGGGAAAAACGCGTATTTT. This chain joins TRBV3-1 and TRBJ2-3; 8 nucleotides line up with TRBD2. The ends lost 0 bases at V and 14 bases at J; junction bases unmatched: 10. Germline V gene lookup returns CDR1 LGHDT and CDR2 YNNKEL (reference sequence). This CDR3 has 14 amino acids.

This clonotype was observed a few times. CDR3 nucleotides: TGTGCCAGCAGCTTGAGACAGGCCTTGGGGCAAGCTGAGCAGTTCTTC. Amino acid sequence: CASSLRQALGQAEQFF. V and J are TRBV7-2 and TRBJ2-1, with D perhaps TRBD1 (6 bases). CDR1 SGHTA and CDR2 FQGNSA come from the germline V gene. Deletions cut 3 bases from V and 9 bases from J, with 21 bases between. The CDR3 runs 16 residues.

With regard to this clonotype: The junction departs from germline at one end; a sequencing error may be responsible. The genes are TRBV7-7 and TRBJ2-3; 10 nucleotides line up with TRBD1. Germline V gives CDR1 SSHAT, CDR2 FNYEAQ (reference sequence). The CDR3 sequence is 15 residues long. The CDR3, as DNA: TGTGCTAGCAGCCCCGGGACAGGGGTCATCTTGCCGCAGTATTTT. It specifies CASSPGTGVILPQYF.

The chain employs TRBV9 and TRBJ2-5; D ambiguous. The V and J ends lost 0 bases and 3 bases respectively, with 12 bases between them. CDR3 size: 15 residues. The V gene's germline CDR1 is SGDLS and CDR2 YYNGEE. CDR3 protein: CASSVDSWSKETQYF. DNA of the CDR3: TGTGCCAGCAGCGTAGATTCGTGGTCCAAAGAGACCCAGTACTTC. Using reference TRBV9 and TRBJ2-5 for the parts outside the CDR3, the full variable domain is DSGVTQTPKHLITATGQRVTLRCSPRSGDLSVYWYQQSLDQGLQFLIQYYNGEERAKGNILERFSAQQFPDLHSELNLSSLELGDSALYFCASSVDSWSKETQYFGPGTRLLVL.